The 3 T cell receptor beta chains presented below share a single source sample, sequenced in a study of T cell clones after liver transplantation. Assay used: immunoSEQ multiplex PCR; TCRdb lists only in-frame clones, some missing. The repertoire consists of 93,000 or so clones, with about 81% occurring once and the leading ten covering 2.5% to 3%. This specimen consisted of CD4+ T cells from blood, obtained approximately 43 months after liver transplant. The source is a human patient who received a liver transplant. Some T cells may be graft donor cells.

Comment on this clone: Within the sample, other DNA sequences also encode this same CDR3. The chain uses TRBV18 and TRBJ1-2, with unresolved D. Germline assignment: CDR1 KGHSH and CDR2 LQKENI. Trimming shortened V by 3 bases and J by 2 bases, and 7 bases separated the two germline ends. This CDR3 region has 13 residues. CDR3 sequence: CASSPLDNYGYTF. The CDR3 nucleotides are TGTGCCAGCTCACCCCTCGACAACTATGGCTACACCTTC.

The chain links TRBV11-3 to TRBJ1-3; D is undetermined. This CDR3 region has 14 residues. V lost 1 base, J lost 3 bases, and 7 bases lay in between. CDR1 SGHNT and CDR2 YENEEA come from the germline V gene. CDR3 residues: CASSLGAFGNTIYF. The CDR3 DNA reads TGTGCCAGCAGCTTAGGGGCCTTTGGAAACACCATATATTTT.

About this clone itself: At one end the junction does not follow the germline gene, possibly because of a read error. The rearrangement links TRBV11-3 to TRBJ1-1; TRBD1 agrees at 10 bases. CDR3 size: 12 residues. CDR1 and CDR2 (germline): SGHNT, YENEEA. CDR3 DNA sequence: TGTGCCAGCAGCCACGGACAGGGGGAAGTTTTCTTT. This translates into CASSHGQGEVFF.